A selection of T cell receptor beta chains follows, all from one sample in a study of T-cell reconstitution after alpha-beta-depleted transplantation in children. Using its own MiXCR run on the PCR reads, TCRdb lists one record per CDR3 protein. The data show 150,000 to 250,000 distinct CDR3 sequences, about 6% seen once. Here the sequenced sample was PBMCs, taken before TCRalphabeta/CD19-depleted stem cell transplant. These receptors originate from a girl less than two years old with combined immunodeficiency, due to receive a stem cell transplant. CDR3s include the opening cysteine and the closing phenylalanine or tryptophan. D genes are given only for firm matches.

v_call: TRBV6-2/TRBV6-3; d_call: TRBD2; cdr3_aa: CASSYNLGLAGVQVLKEQYF
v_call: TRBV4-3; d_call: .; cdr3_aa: CASSQVPRFFYGYTF
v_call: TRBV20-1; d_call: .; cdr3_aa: CSARIGKVLGSNEQFF
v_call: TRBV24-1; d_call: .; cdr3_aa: CATSDLGRAQETQYF
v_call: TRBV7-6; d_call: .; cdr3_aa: CASSLGVESTEAFF
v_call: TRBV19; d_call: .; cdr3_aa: CASSISRTYEQYF
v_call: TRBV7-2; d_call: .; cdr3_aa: CASSLALFPSEAFF
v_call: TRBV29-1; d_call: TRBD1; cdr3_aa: CSVEGSTGEMGSYEQYF
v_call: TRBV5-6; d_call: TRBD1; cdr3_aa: CASSVEYGQGVTNIQYF
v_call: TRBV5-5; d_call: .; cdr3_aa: CASSPGMGPVAYGYTF
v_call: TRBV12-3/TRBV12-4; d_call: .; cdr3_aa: CASSLVEQFF
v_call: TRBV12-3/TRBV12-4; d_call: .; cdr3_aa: CASSLARFYNEQFF
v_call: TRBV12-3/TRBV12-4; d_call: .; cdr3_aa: CASRRASSYNEQFF
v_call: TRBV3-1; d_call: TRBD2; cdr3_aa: CASSPKLAGNQETQYF
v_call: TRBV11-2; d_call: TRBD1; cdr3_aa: CASSLSVGQGFPYEQYF
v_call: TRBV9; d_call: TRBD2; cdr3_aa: CASSVPRTSGGMSSYNEQFF
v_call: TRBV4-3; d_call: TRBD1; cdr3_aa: CASSQYRDRGYYGYTF
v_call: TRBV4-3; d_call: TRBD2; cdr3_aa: CASSLNDWLAGNNEQFF
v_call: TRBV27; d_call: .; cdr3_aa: CASSFRRAGNEQYF
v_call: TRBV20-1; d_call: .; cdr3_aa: CSARPKSWTEGPPNTEAFF
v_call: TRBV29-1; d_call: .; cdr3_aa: CSVGANPQIQYF
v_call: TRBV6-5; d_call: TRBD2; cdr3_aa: CASSLSLWGGNEQFF
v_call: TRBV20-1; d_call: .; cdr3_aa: CSASRPGPGEAFF
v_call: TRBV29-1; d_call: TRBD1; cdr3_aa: CSVVGQGWNEQFF
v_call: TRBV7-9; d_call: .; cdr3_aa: CASSGTLANYGYTF
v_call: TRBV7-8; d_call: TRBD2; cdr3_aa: CASSAGTRVEQYF
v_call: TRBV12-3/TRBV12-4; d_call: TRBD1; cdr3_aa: CASFPGERGQVYGYTF
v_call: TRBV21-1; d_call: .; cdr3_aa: CASNTQGYTF
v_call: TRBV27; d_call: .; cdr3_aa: CASSLSAGANVLTF
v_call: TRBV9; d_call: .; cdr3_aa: CASSVGSTTYNEQFF
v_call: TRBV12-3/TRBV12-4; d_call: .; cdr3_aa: CASRTLDRPHTEAFF
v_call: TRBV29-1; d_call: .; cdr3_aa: CSVVSGKVSYEQYF
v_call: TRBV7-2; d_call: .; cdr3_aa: CASSSRGPSYEQYF
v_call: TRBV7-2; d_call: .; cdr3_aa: CASSEHIGRELFF
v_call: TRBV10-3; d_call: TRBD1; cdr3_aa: CAISGDRTYEQYF
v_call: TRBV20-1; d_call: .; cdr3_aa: CSARDFVSGGTEAFF
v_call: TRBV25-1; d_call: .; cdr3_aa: CASSEVTGLNTEAFF
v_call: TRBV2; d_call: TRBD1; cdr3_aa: CTSSPPTGVNSGANVLTF
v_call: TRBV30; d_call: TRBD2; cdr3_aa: CAWSVLGLAGGNEQFF
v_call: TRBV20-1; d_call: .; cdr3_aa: CSGGYEQFF
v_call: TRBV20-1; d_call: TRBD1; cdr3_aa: CSARDREGYSNQPQHF
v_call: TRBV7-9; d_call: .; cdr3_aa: CASSILDEQFF
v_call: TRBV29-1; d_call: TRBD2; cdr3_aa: CSVKKGLAHRFAYNEQFF
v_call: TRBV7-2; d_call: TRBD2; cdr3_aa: CASSLTTSAGELFF
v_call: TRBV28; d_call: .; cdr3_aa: CASSSLRRQVGNTIYF
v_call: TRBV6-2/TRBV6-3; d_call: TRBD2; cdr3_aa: CASSSPDSGRAVGELFF
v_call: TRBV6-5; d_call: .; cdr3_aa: CASSYPREPRETPSEKLFF
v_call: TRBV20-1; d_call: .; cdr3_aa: CSANRLGAQETQYF
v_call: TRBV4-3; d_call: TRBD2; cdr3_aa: CASSTGLARYNEQFF
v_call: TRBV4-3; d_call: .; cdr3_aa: CASSLTLIFQTDTQYF
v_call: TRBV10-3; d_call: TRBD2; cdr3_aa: CAISELLGGAFRNEQFF